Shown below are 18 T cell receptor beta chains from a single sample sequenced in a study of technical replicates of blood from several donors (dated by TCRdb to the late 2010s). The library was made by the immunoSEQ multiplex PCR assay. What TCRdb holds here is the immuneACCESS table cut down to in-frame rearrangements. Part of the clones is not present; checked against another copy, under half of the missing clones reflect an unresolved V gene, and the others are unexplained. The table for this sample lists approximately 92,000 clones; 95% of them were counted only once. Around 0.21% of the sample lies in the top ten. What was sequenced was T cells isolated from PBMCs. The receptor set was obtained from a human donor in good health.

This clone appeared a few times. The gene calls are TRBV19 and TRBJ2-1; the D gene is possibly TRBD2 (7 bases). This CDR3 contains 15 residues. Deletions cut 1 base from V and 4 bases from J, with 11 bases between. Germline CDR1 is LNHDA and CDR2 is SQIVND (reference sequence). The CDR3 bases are TGTGCCAGTAGTATAGTGGGAGGGGGTTACAATGAGCAGTTCTTC. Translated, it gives CASSIVGGGYNEQFF.

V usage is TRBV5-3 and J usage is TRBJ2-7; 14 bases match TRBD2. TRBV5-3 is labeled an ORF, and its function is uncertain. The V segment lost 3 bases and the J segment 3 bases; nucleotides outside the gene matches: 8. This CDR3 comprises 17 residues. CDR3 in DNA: TGTGCCAGAAGCTGGGGACTAGCGGGAGTCCTATTCTACGAGCAGTACTTC. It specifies CARSWGLAGVLFYEQYF.

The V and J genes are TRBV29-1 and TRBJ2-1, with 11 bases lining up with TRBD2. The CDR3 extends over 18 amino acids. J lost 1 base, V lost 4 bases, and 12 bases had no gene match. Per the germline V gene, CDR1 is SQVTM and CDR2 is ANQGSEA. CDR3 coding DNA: TGCAGCGTTGGGGGCCCGGGACTAGCGGTTACTTCCTACAATGAGCAGTTCTTC. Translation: CSVGGPGLAVTSYNEQFF.

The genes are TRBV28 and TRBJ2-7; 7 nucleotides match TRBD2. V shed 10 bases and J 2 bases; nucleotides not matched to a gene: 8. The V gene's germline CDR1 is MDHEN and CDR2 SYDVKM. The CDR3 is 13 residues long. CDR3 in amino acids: CATGAGIAYEQYF. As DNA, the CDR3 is TGTGCCACCGGAGCGGGAATAGCCTACGAGCAGTACTTC.

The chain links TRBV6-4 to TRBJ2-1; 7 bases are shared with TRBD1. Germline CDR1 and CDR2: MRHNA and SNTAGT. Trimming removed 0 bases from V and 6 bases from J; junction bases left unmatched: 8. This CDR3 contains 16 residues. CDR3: CASSDSYRDSRNEQFF. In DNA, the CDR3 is TGTGCCAGCAGTGACTCTTACCGGGACAGTCGCAATGAGCAGTTCTTC.

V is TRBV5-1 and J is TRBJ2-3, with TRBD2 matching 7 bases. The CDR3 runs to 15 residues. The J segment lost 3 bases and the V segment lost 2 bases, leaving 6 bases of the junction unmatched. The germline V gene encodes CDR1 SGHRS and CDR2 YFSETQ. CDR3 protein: CASSFMQGGTDTQYF. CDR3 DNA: TGCGCCAGCAGCTTCATGCAGGGAGGGACAGATACGCAGTATTTT. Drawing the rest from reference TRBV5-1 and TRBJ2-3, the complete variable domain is KAGVTQTPRYLIKTRGQQVTLSCSPISGHRSVSWYQQTPGQGLQFLFEYFSETQRNKGNFPGRFSGRQFSNSRSEMNVSTLELGDSALYLCASSFMQGGTDTQYFGPGTRLTVL.

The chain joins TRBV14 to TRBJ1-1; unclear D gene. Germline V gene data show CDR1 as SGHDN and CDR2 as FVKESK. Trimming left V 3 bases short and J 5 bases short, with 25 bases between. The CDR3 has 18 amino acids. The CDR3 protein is CASSHVVKRGNRETEAFF. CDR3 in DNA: TGTGCCAGCAGCCATGTGGTAAAACGGGGAAACCGGGAAACTGAAGCTTTCTTT.

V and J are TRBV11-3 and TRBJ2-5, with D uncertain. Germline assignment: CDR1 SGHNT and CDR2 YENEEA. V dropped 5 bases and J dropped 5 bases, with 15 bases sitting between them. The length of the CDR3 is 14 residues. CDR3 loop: CASSTPSYEETQYF. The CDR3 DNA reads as TGTGCCAGCAGCACCCCGTCGTACGAGGAGACCCAGTACTTC.

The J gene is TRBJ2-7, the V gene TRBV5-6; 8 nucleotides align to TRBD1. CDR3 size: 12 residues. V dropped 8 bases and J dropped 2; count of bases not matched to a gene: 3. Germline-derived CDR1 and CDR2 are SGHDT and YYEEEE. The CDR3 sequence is CASTGGTYEQYF. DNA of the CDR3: TGTGCCAGTACAGGGGGAACCTACGAGCAGTACTTC.

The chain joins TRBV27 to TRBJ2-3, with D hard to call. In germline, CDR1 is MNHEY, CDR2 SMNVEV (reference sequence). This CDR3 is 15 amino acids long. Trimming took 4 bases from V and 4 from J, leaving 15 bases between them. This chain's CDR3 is CASSSGPVSADTQYF. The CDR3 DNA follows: TGTGCCAGCAGTTCAGGTCCCGTATCTGCAGATACGCAGTATTTT.

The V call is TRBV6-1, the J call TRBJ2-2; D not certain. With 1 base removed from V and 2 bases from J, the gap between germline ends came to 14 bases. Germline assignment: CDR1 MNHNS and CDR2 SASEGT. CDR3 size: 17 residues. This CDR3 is CASSEVGAETNTGELFF. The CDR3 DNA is TGTGCCAGCAGTGAAGTAGGAGCCGAGACTAACACCGGGGAGCTGTTTTTT.

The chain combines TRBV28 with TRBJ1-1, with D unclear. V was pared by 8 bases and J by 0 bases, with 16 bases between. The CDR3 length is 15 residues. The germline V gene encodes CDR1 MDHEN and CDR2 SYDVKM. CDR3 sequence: CASGYREYMNTEAFF. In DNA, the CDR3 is TGTGCCAGCGGATATCGGGAGTATATGAACACTGAAGCTTTCTTT.

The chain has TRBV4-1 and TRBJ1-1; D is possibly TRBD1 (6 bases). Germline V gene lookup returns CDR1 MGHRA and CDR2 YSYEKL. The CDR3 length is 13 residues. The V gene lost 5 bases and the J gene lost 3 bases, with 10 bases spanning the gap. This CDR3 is CASSEGGDTEAFF. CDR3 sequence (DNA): TGCGCCAGCAGCGAGGGGGGGGACACTGAAGCTTTCTTT.

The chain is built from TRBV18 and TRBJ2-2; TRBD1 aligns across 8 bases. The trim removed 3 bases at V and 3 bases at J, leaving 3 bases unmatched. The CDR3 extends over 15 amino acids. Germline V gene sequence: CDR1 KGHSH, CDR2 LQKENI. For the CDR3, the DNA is TGTGCCAGCTCACCCCAGGGACAGGACACCGGGGAGCTGTTTTTT. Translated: CASSPQGQDTGELFF.

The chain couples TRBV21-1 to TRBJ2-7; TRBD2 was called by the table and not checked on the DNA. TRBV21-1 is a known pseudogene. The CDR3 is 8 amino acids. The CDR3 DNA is TGTGCCCTGTACGAGCAGTACTTC. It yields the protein CALYEQYF.

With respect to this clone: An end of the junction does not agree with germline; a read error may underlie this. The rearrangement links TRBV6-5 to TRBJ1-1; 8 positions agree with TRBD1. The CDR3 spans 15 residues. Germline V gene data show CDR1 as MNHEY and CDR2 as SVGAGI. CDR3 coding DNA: TGTGCCAGCAGCTACTTGACAGGGGCGGGGACTGAAGCTTTCTTT. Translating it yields CASSYLTGAGTEAFF.

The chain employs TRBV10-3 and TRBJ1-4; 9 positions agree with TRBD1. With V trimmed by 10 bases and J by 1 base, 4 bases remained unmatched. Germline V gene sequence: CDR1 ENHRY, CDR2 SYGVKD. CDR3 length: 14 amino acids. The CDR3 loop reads CASGGQGTNEKLFF. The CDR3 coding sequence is TGTGCCAGCGGGGGACAGGGAACTAATGAAAAACTGTTTTTT.

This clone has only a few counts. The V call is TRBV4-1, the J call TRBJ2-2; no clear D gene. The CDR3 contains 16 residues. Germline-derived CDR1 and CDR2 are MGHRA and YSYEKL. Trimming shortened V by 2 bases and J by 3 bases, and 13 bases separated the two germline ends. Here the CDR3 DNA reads TGCGCCAGCAGCCAATTAATAACGGTACACACCGGGGAGCTGTTTTTT. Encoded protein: CASSQLITVHTGELFF.